A single sample is the source of the 27 T cell receptor beta chains below, sequenced in a study of vaccination and CD4 T cells after COVID-19 (dated by TCRdb to the early 2020s). Library creation used PCR. Sequenced on an Illumina iSeq 100. DNA from cultured CD4+ T cells was subjected to TCR sequencing with the Oncomine TCR Beta short-read assay at the Johns Hopkins FTIC core. Through fastp at Q25 and MiXCR, TCRdb rebuilt clones from the public reads, retaining in-frame beta chains. Every CDR3 protein is listed once, alongside the most common genes and DNA of its rows. Counted in this sample were about 12,000 distinct CDR3 sequences; 45% to 50% of them appeared once. Jointly, the top ten make up 15% of the sample. These receptors are not linked to any known antigen. This specimen's treatment or condition label, interpreted: roughly 10-day PBMC culture with coronavirus spike peptide pools or control peptides (ViraFEST assay).

Sequencing was done on a sample of CD4+ T cells from blood, cultured in vitro. Receptor source: a human donor who had recovered from COVID-19.

This clonotype was detected only a few times. The V gene is TRBV6-5, the J gene TRBJ1-6, with unresolved D. The V gene lost 4 bases and the J gene lost 12 bases, with 19 bases spanning the gap. Germline lookup yields CDR1 MNHEY and CDR2 SVGAGI. This CDR3 is built from 15 residues. The CDR3 DNA is TGTGCCAGCAGTTCGAGCGCAGGAGTTGTCCTACCCCTCCACTTT. Translated, it gives CASSSSAGVVLPLHF.

V usage is TRBV19 and J usage is TRBJ2-2; 11 nucleotides line up with TRBD2. CDR3 length equals 15 residues. Germline V lookup: CDR1 LNHDA, CDR2 SQIVND (reference sequence). V shed 7 bases and J 4 bases; nucleotides not matched to a gene: 5. The CDR3 region has the DNA TGTGCCAGTAAAACTAGCGGGAGCGGCACCGGGGAGCTGTTTTTT. Protein sequence: CASKTSGSGTGELFF.

About this clonotype itself: The germline gene is not matched at one end of the junction; a read error may be the cause. The rearrangement links TRBV15 to TRBJ2-7, with D possibly TRBD2 on 7 matching bases. Germline loops: CDR1 LNHNV, CDR2 YYDKDF (reference sequence). The CDR3 runs to 15 residues. CDR3 in DNA: TGTGTCACCAGCAGAGGGGAGGGGGATGTGGACGAGCAGTACTTC. Translation: CVTSRGEGDVDEQYF.

CDR3 coding DNA: TGTGCCAGCAAATGGGACAGGATGAACACTGAAGCTTTCTTT. Amino acid sequence: CASKWDRMNTEAFF. The genes are TRBV12-3 or TRBV12-4 and TRBJ1-1; 8 nucleotides agree with TRBD1. CDR3 length equals 14 residues. The trim removed 7 bases at V and 0 bases at J, leaving 4 bases unmatched.

The rearrangement uses TRBV9 and TRBJ2-1, with D perhaps matching TRBD2 (6 bases). Between the trimmed V and J ends, which lost 4 bases and 3 bases, there was a span of 11 bases. The length of the CDR3 is 14 residues. Germline assignment: CDR1 SGDLS and CDR2 YYNGEE. CDR3 protein: CASSLDYLYNEQFF. For the CDR3, the DNA is TGTGCCAGCAGCCTGGACTACCTCTACAATGAGCAGTTCTTC.

The chain links TRBV19 to TRBJ1-6, with 7 bases fitting TRBD1. V shed 3 bases and J 9 bases; nucleotides not matched to a gene: 5. The CDR3 has 14 amino acids. Per the germline V gene, CDR1 is LNHDA and CDR2 is SQIVND (reference sequence). This CDR3 reads CASSIAGDSSPLHF. Written as DNA, the CDR3 is TGTGCCAGTAGTATTGCAGGGGACAGTTCACCCCTCCACTTT.

The V gene is TRBV6-1, the J gene TRBJ2-7, with D possibly being TRBD2 (5 bases). Germline V gene sequence: CDR1 MNHNS, CDR2 SASEGT. V lost 8 bases, J lost 5 bases, and 22 bases lay in between. This CDR3 has 15 residues. Here the CDR3 reads CASGKVTGFGNEQYF. In nucleotides, the CDR3 is TGTGCCAGCGGAAAAGTGACTGGGTTCGGGAACGAGCAGTACTTC.

The chain recombines TRBV30 with TRBJ1-5; 8 positions match TRBD1. The CDR3 has 15 residues. V lost 2 bases and J lost 2; bases outside the gene matches: 5. Germline V CDR1 and CDR2: GTSNPN, SVGIG (reference sequence). Here the CDR3 reads CAWSRTGNRNQPQHF. DNA for the CDR3: TGTGCCTGGAGTCGGACAGGGAACCGCAATCAGCCCCAGCATTTT.

This clonotype turned up a few times. This chain uses TRBV27 with TRBJ1-1, with D tentatively TRBD1 (6 bases). Germline lookup yields CDR1 MNHEY and CDR2 SMNVEV (reference sequence). This CDR3 has 14 residues. The ends were cut back, 3 bases at V and 5 bases at J, with 13 bases in the middle. DNA of the CDR3: TGTGCCAGCAGTTTCACAGGGATATTGACTGAAGCTTTCTTT. It is translated as CASSFTGILTEAFF.

The rearrangement links TRBV20-1 to TRBJ2-1; 9 bases align to TRBD2. J gave up 1 base and V 6 bases, and 4 bases lay outside the gene matches. CDR1 is DFQATT, CDR2 SNEGSKA, per germline (reference sequence). The CDR3 consists of 14 residues. In DNA, the CDR3 is TGCAGTGCCCAGGGACTAGCATCCTACAATGAGCAGTTCTTC. Its protein product is CSAQGLASYNEQFF.

The chain uses TRBV2 and TRBJ1-5; the D gene is possibly TRBD1 (5 bases). Germline CDR1 SNHLY, CDR2 FYNNEI. The CDR3 runs 13 residues. With 4 bases removed from V and 5 bases from J, the gap between germline ends came to 9 bases. The CDR3 sequence: CASSALGDQPQHF. The CDR3 DNA sequence: TGTGCCAGCAGTGCTCTAGGGGATCAGCCCCAGCATTTT.

This clonotype was observed a single time. The chain carries TRBV5-1 and TRBJ2-3, with 8 bases fitting TRBD1. V trimming: 4 bases; J trimming: 7 bases; junction bases outside the gene matches: 11. This CDR3 contains 15 residues. Germline V gene lookup returns CDR1 SGHRS and CDR2 YFSETQ. Here the CDR3 reads CASSGKQGAYNTQYF. In DNA form, the CDR3 reads TGCGCCAGCAGCGGAAAGCAGGGGGCATACAATACGCAGTATTTT.

CDR3: CASSSSTGKISGANVLTF. The CDR3 bases are TGCGCCAGCAGCTCTTCGACAGGGAAGATATCTGGGGCCAACGTCCTGACTTTC. V usage is TRBV5-1 and J usage is TRBJ2-6; 7 positions match TRBD1. There are 18 residues in the CDR3. Trimming cost V 3 bases and J 1 base; bases outside gene matches: 10. Germline loops: CDR1 SGHRS, CDR2 YFSETQ.

The chain links TRBV20-1 to TRBJ1-6; D ambiguous. The CDR3 sequence is 16 residues long. V was trimmed by 0 bases and J by 10 bases, leaving 19 bases between them. Germline CDR1 and CDR2: DFQATT and SNEGSKA (reference sequence). CDR3 DNA sequence: TGCAGTGCTAGAGATCTGGTATCCACCACGAGGTCACCCCTCCACTTT. Its protein product is CSARDLVSTTRSPLHF.

The V gene is TRBV24-1, the J gene TRBJ2-1, with D possibly being TRBD2 (6 bases). Germline V CDR1 and CDR2: KGHDR, SFDVKD. V lost 3 bases to trimming and J lost 8 bases, with 16 bases between them. The CDR3 is made up of 15 amino acids. The CDR3 sequence: CATSDGTGGTDEQFF. The CDR3 nucleotides are TGTGCCACCAGTGATGGGACCGGGGGTACGGATGAGCAGTTCTTC.

In its sample, this clonotype was seen a few times. V is TRBV5-6 and J is TRBJ1-1; D might be TRBD1 (6 bases). This CDR3 region has 13 residues. The germline V gene has CDR1 SGHDT and CDR2 YYEEEE. Between the trimmed V and J ends, which lost 3 bases and 0 bases, there was a span of 6 bases. CDR3 sequence (DNA): TGTGCCAGCAGCTACAGGGTGAACACTGAAGCTTTCTTT. This gives the protein CASSYRVNTEAFF.

The J gene is TRBJ2-3, the V gene TRBV7-3; no clear D. This CDR3 contains 16 residues. V was cut by 4 bases and J by 4 bases, with 18 bases left in between. Looked up from germline, CDR1 is SGHTA and CDR2 is FQGTGA. CDR3 DNA: TGTGCCAGCAGCTCCTCCCGGGCCCAAGGCGCAGATACGCAGTATTTT. Translation gives CASSSSRAQGADTQYF.

This chain uses TRBV5-6 with TRBJ1-3; weak D call: TRBD1 (5 bases). Trimming removed 0 bases from V and 2 bases from J, with 12 bases in between. Per germline, CDR1 SGHDT and CDR2 YYEEEE. This CDR3 is 16 amino acids long. The CDR3 loop reads CASSLVREKAGNTIYF. In DNA form, the CDR3 reads TGTGCCAGCAGCTTGGTCAGGGAGAAAGCTGGAAACACCATATATTTT.

The CDR3 sequence is CASSQNSNQPQHF. CDR3 sequence (DNA): TGTGCCAGCAGTCAGAATAGCAATCAGCCCCAGCATTTT. This chain links TRBV14 with TRBJ1-5; the D is unclear. In germline, CDR1 is SGHDN, CDR2 FVKESK. The germline V and J ends were trimmed by 6 bases and 0 bases, with 6 bases remaining between them. The CDR3 loop spans 13 amino acids.

The rearrangement uses TRBV2 and TRBJ1-1, with a weak D call TRBD1 (5 bases). Trimming left V 2 bases short and J 10 bases short, with 11 bases between. Germline CDR1 and CDR2: SNHLY and FYNNEI. The CDR3 length is 12 residues. The CDR3 spells CASSEMSGVAFF. The CDR3 DNA reads as TGTGCCAGCAGTGAAATGTCGGGGGTAGCTTTCTTT.

Regarding this clonotype: Relative to the germline gene, one junction end is altered; a read error may explain this. The chain has TRBV15 and TRBJ2-1; 7 nucleotides agree with TRBD2. The CDR3 runs to 13 residues. The germline V gene encodes CDR1 LNHNV and CDR2 YYDKDF (reference sequence). The chain's CDR3 is CATSRPEAGAAIF. The CDR3 DNA is TGTGCCACCAGCAGACCCGAGGCGGGAGCCGCGATCTTC.

This clonotype occurred a few times. The V and J genes are TRBV28 and TRBJ2-3; possibly TRBD1 or TRBD2 for D (7 bases each). CDR1 is MDHEN and CDR2 is SYDVKM in the germline V gene. This CDR3 is built from 15 residues. V shed 4 bases and J shed 3 bases, with 14 bases lying between them. Here the CDR3 reads CASSSPRGGTDTQYF. The DNA for the CDR3 is TGTGCCAGCAGTTCTCCCAGGGGGGGGACAGATACGCAGTATTTT. Based on the CDR3 plus reference TRBV28 and TRBJ2-3, the full variable domain is DVKVTQSSRYLVKRTGEKVFLECVQDMDHENMFWYRQDPGLGLRLIYFSYDVKMKEKGDIPEGYSVSREKKERFSLILESASTNQTSMYLCASSSPRGGTDTQYFGPGTRLTVL.

The genes are TRBV27 and TRBJ1-5; no firm D call. CDR3 length equals 14 residues. V lost 4 bases and J 3 bases, leaving 10 bases between the germline ends. Germline CDR1 MNHEY, CDR2 SMNVEV (reference sequence). CDR3 in amino acids: CASSSKGLNQPQHF. As DNA, the CDR3 is TGTGCCAGCAGTTCAAAAGGGCTCAATCAGCCCCAGCATTTT.

The chain combines TRBV7-2 with TRBJ2-1; the match to TRBD2 covers 11 bases. This CDR3 has 21 amino acids. V gave up 7 bases and J gave up 9 bases; unmatched junction bases: 29. CDR1 SGHTA and CDR2 FQGNSA come from the germline V gene. Here the CDR3 reads CASTINGCYQLAGVFMGEQFF. In DNA form, the CDR3 reads TGTGCCAGCACCATAAACGGGTGCTACCAACTAGCGGGAGTCTTTATGGGTGAGCAGTTCTTC.

This clonotype occurred a few times. This chain uses TRBV7-2 with TRBJ1-1; D remains ambiguous. V lost 5 bases, J lost 7 bases, and 17 bases lay in between. Germline-derived CDR1 and CDR2 are SGHTA and FQGNSA. The CDR3 consists of 14 residues. The CDR3: CASSPQSNRGEAFF. The CDR3 DNA follows: TGTGCCAGCAGCCCCCAATCGAACCGGGGTGAAGCTTTCTTT.

This chain connects TRBV5-4 to TRBJ1-2; no clear D. V was pared by 7 bases and J by 5 bases, with 12 bases between. Germline V gene lookup returns CDR1 SGHNT and CDR2 YYREEE (reference sequence). The CDR3 sequence is 12 residues long. CDR3 DNA: TGTGCCAGCCGGGCAGATTTATATGGCTACACCTTC. It specifies CASRADLYGYTF.

The chain uses TRBV29-1 and TRBJ2-1; D might be TRBD1 or TRBD2, each matching 6 bases. Germline assignment: CDR1 SQVTM and CDR2 ANQGSEA. V lost 1 base and J 15 bases, leaving 16 bases between the germline ends. This CDR3 has 12 residues. DNA of the CDR3: TGCAGCGTTGAAGGTGGGACGGAGGGGGGGTTCTTC. Translated: CSVEGGTEGGFF.